This TCR beta chain emerged from a study of cytomegalovirus exposure and HLA in healthy donors. Regarding the study as a whole: An analysis was carried out at a later point. It showed that HLA-associated TCR beta chains were more clonally expanded than equally common non-associated chains. Most of the TCR beta V segments (in an earlier analysis) were productive either about 87% or about 30% of the time.

Germline V gene data show CDR1 as GTSNPN and CDR2 as SVGIG (reference sequence). Deletions cut 7 bases from V and 10 bases from J, with 19 bases between. This CDR3 spans 13 amino acids. With 60 Vbeta and 13 Jbeta primers, the PCR was carried out. Original processing notes: The count from a later analysis was tens of millions of unique TCR beta chains, about 10 million of them shared. Sequenced by immunoSEQ multiplex PCR; TCRdb stores in-frame clones only, minus some. The DNA gave D and trimming, while V, J and clone size come from that table. The sample records tens of thousands of clones, around 70% being singletons. A note on this clone: Its specificity is not known.

The chain recombines TRBV30 with TRBJ1-4, with a possible D match to TRBD1 (6 bases). This receptor was taken from a woman aged 25 to 45 in good health and CMV-seropositive. Sequencing was carried out using PBMCs. The DNA of the CDR3 is TGTGCCTTCCTAACAAACAGCAGGGGAAAACTGTTTTTT. This encodes CAFLTNSRGKLFF.